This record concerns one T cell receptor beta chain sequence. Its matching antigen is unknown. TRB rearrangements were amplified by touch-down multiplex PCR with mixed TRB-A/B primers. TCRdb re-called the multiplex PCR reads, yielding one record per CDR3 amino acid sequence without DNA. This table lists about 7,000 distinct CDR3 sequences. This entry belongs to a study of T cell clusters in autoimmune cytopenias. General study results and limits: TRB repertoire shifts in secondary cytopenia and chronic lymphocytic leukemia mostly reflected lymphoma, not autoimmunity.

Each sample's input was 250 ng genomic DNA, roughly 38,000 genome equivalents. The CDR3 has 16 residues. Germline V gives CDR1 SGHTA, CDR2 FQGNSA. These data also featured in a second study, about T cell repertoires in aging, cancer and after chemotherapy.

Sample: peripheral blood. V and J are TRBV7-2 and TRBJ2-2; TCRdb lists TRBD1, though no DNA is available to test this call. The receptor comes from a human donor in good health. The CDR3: CASTLRTGVYTGELFF.